This record covers a single TCR beta chain. Its antigen remains unknown. This entry is derived from a study of T cells after yellow fever vaccination. Overall study results and limits: Abundant clonotypes from the bulk population could get into FACS-sorted repertoires as contaminants. CD4 and CD8 compartments shared a small share of clonotypes. At 95% to 98% for CD4 and approximately 88% for CD8, most primary-vaccination clones showed up again after the booster.

Template switching by 5'RACE produced TCR cDNA, adding a universal primer site and UMIs. TCRdb re-called the 5' RACE reads with MiXCR, one entry per CDR3 protein. The sample carries over 250,000 distinct CDR3 sequences, about 4% recorded once. The CDR3 is 12 residues long. V was pared by 7 bases and J by 9 bases, with 8 bases of the junction left unmatched. Germline V gene data show CDR1 as SGHAT and CDR2 as FQNNGV. The sequencing here drew on PBMCs, taken 5 days after the yellow fever booster vaccination. The clonotype was recovered from a man younger than 35 who received the YFV17D yellow fever vaccine. The V call is TRBV11-2, the J call TRBJ2-5; TRBD2 agrees at 7 bases. CDR3 sequence: CASNREVGAQYF. The DNA of the CDR3 is TGTGCCAGCAACCGGGAGGTGGGGGCCCAGTACTTC.